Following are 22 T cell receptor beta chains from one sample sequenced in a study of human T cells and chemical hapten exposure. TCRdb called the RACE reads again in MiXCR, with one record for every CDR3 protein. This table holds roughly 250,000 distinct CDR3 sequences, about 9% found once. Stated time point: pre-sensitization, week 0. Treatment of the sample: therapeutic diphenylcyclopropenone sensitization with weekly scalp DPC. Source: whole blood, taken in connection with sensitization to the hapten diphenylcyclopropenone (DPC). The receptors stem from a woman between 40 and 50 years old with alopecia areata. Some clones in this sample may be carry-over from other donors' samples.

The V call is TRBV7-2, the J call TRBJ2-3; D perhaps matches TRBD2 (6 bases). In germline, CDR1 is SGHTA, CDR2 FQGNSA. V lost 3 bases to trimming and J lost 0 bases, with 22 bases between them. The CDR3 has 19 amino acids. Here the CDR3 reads CASSFLPGLLSTSTDTQYF. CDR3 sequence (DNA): TGTGCCAGCAGCTTCCTGCCGGGACTTCTCAGTACTAGCACAGATACGCAGTATTTT.

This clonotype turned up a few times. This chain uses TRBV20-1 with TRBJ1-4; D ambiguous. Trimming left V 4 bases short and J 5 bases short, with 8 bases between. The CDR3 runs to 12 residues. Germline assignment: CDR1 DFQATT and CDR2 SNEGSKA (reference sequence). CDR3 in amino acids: CSATRTNEKLFF. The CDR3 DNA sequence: TGCAGTGCTACCAGGACCAATGAAAAACTGTTTTTT.

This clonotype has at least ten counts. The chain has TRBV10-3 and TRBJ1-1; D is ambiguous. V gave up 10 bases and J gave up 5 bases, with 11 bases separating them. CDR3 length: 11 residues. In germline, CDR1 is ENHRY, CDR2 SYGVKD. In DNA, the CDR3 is TGTGCCACCACACAAGCGACTGAAGCTTTCTTT. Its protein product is CATTQATEAFF.

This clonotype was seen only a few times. The CDR3 bases are TGCGCCAGCAGCCAAGTAGGGACTGGTGGGGCCCAGTACTTC. Protein product: CASSQVGTGGAQYF. This rearrangement joins TRBV4-1 to TRBJ2-5; possibly TRBD2 for D (6 bases). Deletions cut 1 base from V and 9 bases from J, with 15 bases between. The germline gives CDR1 MGHRA, CDR2 YSYEKL. The CDR3 has 14 residues.

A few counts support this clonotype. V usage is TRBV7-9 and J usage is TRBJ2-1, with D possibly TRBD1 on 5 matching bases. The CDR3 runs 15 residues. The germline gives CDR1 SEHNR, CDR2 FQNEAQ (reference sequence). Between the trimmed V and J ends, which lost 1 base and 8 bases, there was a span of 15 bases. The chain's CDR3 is CASSLGGQPKDEQFF. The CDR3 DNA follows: TGTGCCAGCAGCTTAGGGGGCCAGCCCAAGGATGAGCAGTTCTTC.

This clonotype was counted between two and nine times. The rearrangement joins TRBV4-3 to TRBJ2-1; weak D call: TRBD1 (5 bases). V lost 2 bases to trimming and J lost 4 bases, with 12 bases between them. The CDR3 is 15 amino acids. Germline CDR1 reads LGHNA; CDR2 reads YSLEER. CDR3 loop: CASSQTTDPYNEQFF. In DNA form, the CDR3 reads TGCGCCAGCAGCCAAACGACAGATCCTTACAATGAGCAGTTCTTC.

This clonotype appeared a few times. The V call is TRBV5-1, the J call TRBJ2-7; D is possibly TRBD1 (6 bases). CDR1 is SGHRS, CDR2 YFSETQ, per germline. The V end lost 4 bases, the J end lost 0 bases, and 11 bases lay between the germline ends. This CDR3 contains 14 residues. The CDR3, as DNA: TGCGCCAGCAGCAACGGGGACACCTCCTACGAGCAGTACTTC. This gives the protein CASSNGDTSYEQYF.

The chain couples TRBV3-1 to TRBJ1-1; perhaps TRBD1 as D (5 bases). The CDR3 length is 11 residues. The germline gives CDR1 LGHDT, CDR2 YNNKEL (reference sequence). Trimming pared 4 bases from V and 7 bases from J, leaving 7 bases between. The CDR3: CASSRQYEAFF. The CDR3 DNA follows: TGTGCCAGCAGCCGACAGTATGAAGCTTTCTTT.

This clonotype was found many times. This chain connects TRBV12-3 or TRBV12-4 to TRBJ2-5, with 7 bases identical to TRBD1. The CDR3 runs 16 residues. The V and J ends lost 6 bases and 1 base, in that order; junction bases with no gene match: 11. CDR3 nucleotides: TGTGCCAGCAGCGCACCGGACAGGTACCTCCAAGAGACCCAGTACTTC. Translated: CASSAPDRYLQETQYF.

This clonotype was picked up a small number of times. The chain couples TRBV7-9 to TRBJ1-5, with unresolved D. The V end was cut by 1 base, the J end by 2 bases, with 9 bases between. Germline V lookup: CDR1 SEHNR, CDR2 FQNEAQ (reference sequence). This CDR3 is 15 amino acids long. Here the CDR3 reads CASSLGGFGNQPQHF. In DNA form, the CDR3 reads TGTGCCAGCAGCTTAGGAGGGTTCGGCAATCAGCCCCAGCATTTT.

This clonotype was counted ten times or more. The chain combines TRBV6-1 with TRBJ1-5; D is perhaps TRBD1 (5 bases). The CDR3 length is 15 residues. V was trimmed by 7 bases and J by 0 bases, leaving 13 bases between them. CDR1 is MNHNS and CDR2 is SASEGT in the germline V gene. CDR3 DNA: TGTGCCAGCAATCTTGGGGGGAATAGCAATCAGCCCCAGCATTTT. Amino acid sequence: CASNLGGNSNQPQHF.

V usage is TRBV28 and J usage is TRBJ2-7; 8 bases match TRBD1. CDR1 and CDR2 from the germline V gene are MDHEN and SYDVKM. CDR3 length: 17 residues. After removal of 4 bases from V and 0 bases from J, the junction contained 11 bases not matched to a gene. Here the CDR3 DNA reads TGTGCCAGCAGTTCCACCCGGGACAGGTATAGCTCCTACGAGCAGTACTTC. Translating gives CASSSTRDRYSSYEQYF.

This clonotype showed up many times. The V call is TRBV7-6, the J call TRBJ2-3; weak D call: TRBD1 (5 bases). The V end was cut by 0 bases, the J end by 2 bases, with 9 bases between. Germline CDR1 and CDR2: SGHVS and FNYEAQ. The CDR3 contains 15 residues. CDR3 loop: CASSLAGQNTDTQYF. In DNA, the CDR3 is TGTGCCAGCAGCTTAGCGGGGCAGAACACAGATACGCAGTATTTT.

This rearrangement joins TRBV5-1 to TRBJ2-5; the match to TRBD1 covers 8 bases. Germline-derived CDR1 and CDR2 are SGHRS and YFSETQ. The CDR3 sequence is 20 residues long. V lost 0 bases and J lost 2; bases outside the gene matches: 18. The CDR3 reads CASSLEWGTGRIEEQETQYF. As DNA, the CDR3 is TGCGCCAGCAGCTTGGAATGGGGGACAGGAAGGATCGAGGAGCAAGAGACCCAGTACTTC.

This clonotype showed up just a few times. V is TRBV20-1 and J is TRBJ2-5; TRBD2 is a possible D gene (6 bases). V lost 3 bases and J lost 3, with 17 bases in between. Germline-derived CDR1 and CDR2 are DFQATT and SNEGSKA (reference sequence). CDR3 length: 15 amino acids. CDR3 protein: CSARTAGLGKETQYF. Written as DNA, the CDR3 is TGCAGTGCTAGGACCGCGGGATTGGGTAAAGAGACCCAGTACTTC.

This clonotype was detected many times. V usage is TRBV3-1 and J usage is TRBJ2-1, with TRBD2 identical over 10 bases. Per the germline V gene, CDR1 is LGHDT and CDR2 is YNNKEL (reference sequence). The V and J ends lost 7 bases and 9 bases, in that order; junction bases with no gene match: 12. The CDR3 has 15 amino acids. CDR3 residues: CASTPSSGRVGEQFF. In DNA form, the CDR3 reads TGTGCCAGCACCCCTTCTAGCGGGAGAGTGGGTGAGCAGTTCTTC.

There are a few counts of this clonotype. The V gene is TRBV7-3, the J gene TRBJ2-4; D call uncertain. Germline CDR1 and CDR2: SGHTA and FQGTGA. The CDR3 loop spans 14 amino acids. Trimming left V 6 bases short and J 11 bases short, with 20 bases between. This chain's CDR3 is CASSTTTLGGVQYF. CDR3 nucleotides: TGTGCCAGCAGTACCACAACTTTGGGTGGCGTTCAGTACTTC.

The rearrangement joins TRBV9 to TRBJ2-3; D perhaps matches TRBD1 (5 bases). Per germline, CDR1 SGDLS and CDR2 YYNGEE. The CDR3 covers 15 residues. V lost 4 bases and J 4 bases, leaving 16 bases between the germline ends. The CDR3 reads CASSLSLGAADTQYF. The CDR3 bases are TGTGCCAGCAGCCTCAGTCTAGGGGCAGCAGATACGCAGTATTTT.

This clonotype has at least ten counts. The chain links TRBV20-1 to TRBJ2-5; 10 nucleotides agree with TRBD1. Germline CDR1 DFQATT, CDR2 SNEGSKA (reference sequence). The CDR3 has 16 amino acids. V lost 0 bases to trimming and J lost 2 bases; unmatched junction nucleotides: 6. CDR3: CSARDLDRGGQETQYF. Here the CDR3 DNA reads TGCAGTGCTAGAGATTTGGACAGGGGGGGTCAAGAGACCCAGTACTTC.

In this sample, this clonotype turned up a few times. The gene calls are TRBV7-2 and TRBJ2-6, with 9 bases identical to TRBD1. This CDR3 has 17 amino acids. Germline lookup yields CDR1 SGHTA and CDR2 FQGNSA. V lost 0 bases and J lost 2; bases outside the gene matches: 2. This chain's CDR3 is CASSLAQGATGANVLTF. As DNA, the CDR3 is TGTGCCAGCAGCTTAGCACAGGGGGCGACTGGGGCCAACGTCCTGACTTTC.

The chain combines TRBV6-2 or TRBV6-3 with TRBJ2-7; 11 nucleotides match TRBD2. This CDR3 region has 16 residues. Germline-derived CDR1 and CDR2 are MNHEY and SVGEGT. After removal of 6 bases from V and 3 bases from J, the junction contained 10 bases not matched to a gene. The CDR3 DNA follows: TGTGCCAGCAGGAGCCTCGGGACTAGCGGCTTCTACGAGCAGTACTTC. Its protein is CASRSLGTSGFYEQYF.

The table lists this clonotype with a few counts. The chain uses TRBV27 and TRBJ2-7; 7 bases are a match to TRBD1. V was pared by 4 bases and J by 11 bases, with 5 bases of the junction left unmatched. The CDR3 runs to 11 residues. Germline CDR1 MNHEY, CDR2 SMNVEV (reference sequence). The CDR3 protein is CASSSSGTEYF. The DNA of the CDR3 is TGTGCCAGCAGTTCTTCCGGGACAGAGTACTTC.